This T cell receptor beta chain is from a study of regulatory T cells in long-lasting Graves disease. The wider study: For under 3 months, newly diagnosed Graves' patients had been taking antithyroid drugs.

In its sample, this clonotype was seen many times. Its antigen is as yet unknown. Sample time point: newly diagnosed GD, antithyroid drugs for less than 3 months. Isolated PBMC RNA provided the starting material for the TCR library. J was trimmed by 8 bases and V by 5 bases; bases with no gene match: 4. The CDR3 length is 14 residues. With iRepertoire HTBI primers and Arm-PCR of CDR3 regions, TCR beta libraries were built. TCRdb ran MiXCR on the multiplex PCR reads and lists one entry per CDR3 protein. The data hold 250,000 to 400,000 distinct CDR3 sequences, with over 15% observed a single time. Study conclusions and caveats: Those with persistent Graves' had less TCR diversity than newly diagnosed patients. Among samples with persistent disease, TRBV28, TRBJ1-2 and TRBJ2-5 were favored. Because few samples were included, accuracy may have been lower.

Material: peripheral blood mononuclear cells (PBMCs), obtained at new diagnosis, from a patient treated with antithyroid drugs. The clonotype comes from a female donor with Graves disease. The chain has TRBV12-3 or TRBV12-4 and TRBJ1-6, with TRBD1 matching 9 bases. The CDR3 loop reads CASSPGQGHSPLHF. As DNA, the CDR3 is TGTGCCAGCAGTCCGGGACAGGGCCATTCACCCCTCCACTTT.